The clone carrying this TCR beta chain was detected many times. No antigen is known for it. These data are taken from a study of T cells after yellow fever vaccination. General study findings and limits: Only a minor proportion of clonotypes was detected across both CD4 and CD8 compartments. Among primary-vaccination clones, most reappeared after the booster, at 96% for CD4 and about 90% for CD8.

TCRdb recomputed calls from the 5' RACE reads with MiXCR, one row per CDR3 protein. Of a few hundred thousand distinct CDR3 sequences in the sample, roughly 8.6% were seen once. CDR1 is SEHNR and CDR2 is FQNEAQ in the germline V gene (reference sequence). The CDR3 has 17 residues. V gave up 8 bases and J gave up 3 bases; unmatched junction bases: 13. The gene calls are TRBV7-9 and TRBJ1-6; TRBD1 aligns across 7 bases. Here the sequenced sample was PBMCs, taken about 41 days after the first yellow fever vaccination. The clonotype comes from a man in his late teens or twenties who received the YFV17D yellow fever vaccine. The CDR3 protein is CASRRPTGADYNSPLHF. The CDR3 DNA reads as TGTGCCAGCCGCCGCCCCACAGGGGCCGACTATAATTCACCCCTCCACTTT.